One sample yielded the 19 T cell receptor beta chains listed below, sequenced in a study of cytomegalovirus exposure and HLA in healthy donors. PCR primers comprised 60 Vbeta and 13 Jbeta primers. Clones were sequenced by immunoSEQ multiplex PCR, and TCRdb holds only the in-frame ones, with some missing. Among roughly 98,000 clones listed, 80% to 85% were seen once. The sequenced sample consisted of PBMCs. These TCRs come from a man in his forties in good health and CMV-seronegative.

The chain couples TRBV18 to TRBJ1-5; D gene ambiguous. Germline lookup yields CDR1 KGHSH and CDR2 LQKENI. Trimming shortened V by 2 bases and J by 1 base, and 6 bases separated the two germline ends. The length of the CDR3 is 14 residues. The DNA of the CDR3 is TGTGCCAGCTCACCATCACAGAGCAATCAGCCCCAGCATTTT. This gives the protein CASSPSQSNQPQHF. Full variable domain (remainder filled in from reference TRBV18 and TRBJ1-5): NAGVMQNPRHLVRRRGQEARLRCSPMKGHSHVYWYRQLPEEGLKFMVYLQKENIIDESGMPKERFSAEFPKEGPSILRIQQVVRGDSAAYFCASSPSQSNQPQHFGDGTRLSIL.

The chain carries TRBV19 and TRBJ2-7; 8 bases align to TRBD2. Trimming cost V 5 bases and J 1 base; bases outside gene matches: 7. The CDR3 has 15 residues. Germline assignment: CDR1 LNHDA and CDR2 SQIVND (reference sequence). CDR3 region: CASSLRGGESYEQYF. CDR3 nucleotide sequence: TGTGCCAGTAGTCTCCGGGGGGGCGAGTCCTACGAGCAGTACTTC.

This sequence joins TRBV9 and TRBJ1-1; perhaps TRBD1 as D (6 bases). Germline-derived CDR1 and CDR2 are SGDLS and YYNGEE. V gave up 0 bases and J gave up 1 base, with 10 bases separating them. This CDR3 region has 15 residues. CDR3 DNA: TGTGCCAGCAGCGTAGCTGAGGGACAGAACACTGAAGCTTTCTTT. Protein: CASSVAEGQNTEAFF. The full variable domain, its missing parts supplied by reference TRBV9 and TRBJ1-1, is DSGVTQTPKHLITATGQRVTLRCSPRSGDLSVYWYQQSLDQGLQFLIQYYNGEERAKGNILERFSAQQFPDLHSELNLSSLELGDSALYFCASSVAEGQNTEAFFGQGTRLTVV.

The rearrangement links TRBV6-6 to TRBJ2-5, with a weak D call TRBD1 (6 bases). V was trimmed by 5 bases and J by 5 bases, leaving 18 bases between them. This CDR3 region has 15 residues. Germline V lookup: CDR1 MNHNY, CDR2 SVGAGI (reference sequence). CDR3 DNA sequence: TGTGCCAGCAGTACGACCAGAACAGGGATTGAGACCCAGTACTTC. Residues: CASSTTRTGIETQYF.

The genes are TRBV4-1 and TRBJ2-3; tentatively, D is TRBD1 (6 bases). Germline V gene lookup returns CDR1 MGHRA and CDR2 YSYEKL. The V and J ends lost 4 bases and 6 bases respectively, with 11 bases between them. The length of the CDR3 is 13 residues. CDR3 sequence reads: CASSLGGSDTQYF. In DNA, the CDR3 is TGCGCCAGCAGCCTAGGGGGTTCTGATACGCAGTATTTT.

The chain carries TRBV7-9 and TRBJ2-5; D perhaps matches TRBD1 (6 bases). V was trimmed by 4 bases and J by 4 bases, leaving 19 bases between them. The length of the CDR3 is 16 residues. Looked up from germline, CDR1 is SEHNR and CDR2 is FQNEAQ (reference sequence). The CDR3 loop is CASSSNIQGFRETQYF. CDR3 DNA sequence: TGTGCCAGCAGCTCAAATATACAGGGATTTCGAGAGACCCAGTACTTC.

The gene calls are TRBV7-2 and TRBJ2-3; 7 nucleotides match TRBD2. Trimming removed 0 bases from V and 1 base from J; junction bases left unmatched: 4. From germline, CDR1 is SGHTA and CDR2 FQGNSA. The CDR3 is 16 residues long. The CDR3 DNA follows: TGTGCCAGCAGCTTAGCTCCGGGAGGTGGCACAGATACGCAGTATTTT. Its translation is CASSLAPGGGTDTQYF.

CDR3 sequence: CASSSSGGDQPQHF. The CDR3 DNA reads TGCGCCAGCAGCTCTTCAGGGGGCGATCAGCCCCAGCATTTT. The chain uses TRBV5-1 and TRBJ1-5; TRBD1 matches at 8 bases. The germline gives CDR1 SGHRS, CDR2 YFSETQ. V lost 3 bases and J lost 5; bases outside the gene matches: 4. The CDR3 length is 14 residues.

The chain uses TRBV6-4 and TRBJ1-1; 7 positions match TRBD1. The V gene end was trimmed by 0 bases and the J gene end by 1 base; junction bases not matched to a gene: 2. Germline assignment: CDR1 MRHNA and CDR2 SNTAGT. The length of the CDR3 is 15 residues. The CDR3 sequence is CASSDSRTGNTEAFF. CDR3 coding DNA: TGTGCCAGCAGTGACTCCAGGACAGGGAACACTGAAGCTTTCTTT.

This sequence joins TRBV7-3 and TRBJ1-1, with TRBD1 identical over 9 bases. Germline assignment: CDR1 SGHTA and CDR2 FQGTGA. Trimming cost V 5 bases and J 3 bases; bases outside gene matches: 10. The CDR3 loop spans 16 amino acids. For the CDR3, the DNA is TGTGCCAGCAGCCCGAGGGGACAGGGATGGGACACTGAAGCTTTCTTT. Its translation is CASSPRGQGWDTEAFF.

V is TRBV5-5 and J is TRBJ2-3, with 7 bases fitting TRBD1. Germline CDR1 SGHKS, CDR2 YYEKEE (reference sequence). The ends lost 5 bases at V and 0 bases at J; junction bases unmatched: 6. The CDR3 is 15 residues long. The CDR3 protein is CASRKGQASTDTQYF. The CDR3 DNA follows: TGTGCCAGCAGAAAAGGACAGGCTAGCACAGATACGCAGTATTTT.

The gene calls are TRBV2 and TRBJ2-5; D perhaps matches TRBD2 (7 bases). Trimming shortened V by 3 bases and J by 5 bases, and 19 bases separated the two germline ends. This CDR3 has 16 amino acids. Germline CDR1 and CDR2: SNHLY and FYNNEI. This CDR3 reads CASSDPRGGASETQYF. DNA for the CDR3: TGTGCCAGCAGTGACCCGAGGGGGGGGGCCTCCGAGACCCAGTACTTC.

J is TRBJ1-4 and V is TRBV21-1; no check of the table's D call, TRBD1, against the DNA was made. TRBV21-1 is shown as a pseudogene. The CDR3 is 16 amino acids. The CDR3 here is CASSGINRGRIEKLFF. The CDR3 DNA sequence: TGTGCCAGCAGCGGAATCAACAGGGGGCGGATTGAAAAACTGTTTTTT.

This chain uses TRBV6-1 with TRBJ1-2; unclear D gene. This CDR3 has 14 amino acids. Trimming took off 7 bases at V and 2 bases at J, with 14 bases between the two ends. In germline, CDR1 is MNHNS, CDR2 SASEGT. The CDR3 sequence is CASTPGRNNYGYTF. The CDR3 DNA is TGTGCCAGCACTCCTGGCAGGAACAACTATGGCTACACCTTC.

This chain links TRBV7-6 with TRBJ2-1, with D hard to call. This CDR3 comprises 13 residues. Per the germline V gene, CDR1 is SGHVS and CDR2 is FNYEAQ. V was cut by 4 bases and J by 6 bases, with 10 bases left in between. The CDR3 here is CASSSSRSNEQFF. The CDR3 nucleotides read TGTGCCAGCAGCTCCTCCCGGAGCAATGAGCAGTTCTTC.

This clone was observed a handful of times. CDR3 in amino acids: CASSFRGADEQFF. CDR3 nucleotides: TGTGCCAGCAGCTTCAGGGGAGCCGATGAGCAGTTCTTC. The chain employs TRBV7-9 and TRBJ2-1; weak D call: TRBD1 (6 bases). The CDR3 length is 13 residues. V was shortened by 3 bases and J by 8 bases, with 11 bases between the two germline ends. Germline V gives CDR1 SEHNR, CDR2 FQNEAQ (reference sequence).

This clone was seen just once. V usage is TRBV29-1 and J usage is TRBJ2-2; D is uncertain. This CDR3 comprises 10 residues. Trimming removed 5 bases from V and 7 bases from J, with 5 bases in between. Germline CDR1 SQVTM, CDR2 ANQGSEA. The CDR3 region has the DNA TGCAGCGTTTCACACGGGGAGCTGTTTTTT. Protein: CSVSHGELFF.

This clone has a single count. The chain uses TRBV27 and TRBJ1-2, with 7 bases fitting TRBD1. The CDR3 consists of 15 residues. Germline trimming cut 6 bases from V and 4 bases from J; bases unmatched to any gene: 11. Germline V gene data show CDR1 as MNHEY and CDR2 as SMNVEV (reference sequence). The CDR3 protein is CASSPVQQGTYGYTF. The CDR3 DNA follows: TGTGCCAGCAGCCCAGTCCAACAGGGGACCTATGGCTACACCTTC.

Concerning this clone: Mismatch with germline at one junction end may stem from a read error. Other DNA sequences in the same sample also yield this CDR3. The V call is TRBV7-8, the J call TRBJ1-5, with 9 bases aligning to TRBD1. Germline V gene data show CDR1 as SGHVS and CDR2 as FQNEAQ. This CDR3 has 13 residues. The CDR3 region is CASSLAGQGPQHF. CDR3 DNA: TGTGCCAGTAGCTTAGCGGGACAGGGTCCCCAGCATTTT.